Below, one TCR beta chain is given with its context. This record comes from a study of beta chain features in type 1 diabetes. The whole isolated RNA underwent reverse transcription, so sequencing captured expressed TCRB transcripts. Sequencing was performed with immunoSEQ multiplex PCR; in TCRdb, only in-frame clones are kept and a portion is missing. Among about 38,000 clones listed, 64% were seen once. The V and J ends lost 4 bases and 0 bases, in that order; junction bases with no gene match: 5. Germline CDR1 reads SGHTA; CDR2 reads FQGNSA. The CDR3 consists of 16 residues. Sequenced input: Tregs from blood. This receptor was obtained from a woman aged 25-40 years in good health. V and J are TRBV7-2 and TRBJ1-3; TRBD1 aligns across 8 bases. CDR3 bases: TGTGCCAGCAGCTGGGACAGGACCCACTCTGGAAACACCATATATTTT. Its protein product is CASSWDRTHSGNTIYF. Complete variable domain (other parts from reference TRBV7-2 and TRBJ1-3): GAGVSQSPSNKVTEKGKDVELRCDPISGHTALYWYRQSLGQGLEFLIYFQGNSAPDKSGLPSDRFSAERTGGSVSTLTIQRTQQEDSAVYLCASSWDRTHSGNTIYFGEGSWLTVV.